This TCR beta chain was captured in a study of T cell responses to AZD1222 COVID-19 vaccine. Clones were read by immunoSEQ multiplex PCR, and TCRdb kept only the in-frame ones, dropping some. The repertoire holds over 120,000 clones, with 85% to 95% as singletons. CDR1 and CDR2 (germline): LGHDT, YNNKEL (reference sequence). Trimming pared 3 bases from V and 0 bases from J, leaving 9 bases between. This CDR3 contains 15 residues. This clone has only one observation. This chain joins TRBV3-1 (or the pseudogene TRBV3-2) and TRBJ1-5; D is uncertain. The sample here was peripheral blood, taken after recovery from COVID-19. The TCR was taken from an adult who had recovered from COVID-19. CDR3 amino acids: CASSHGPPSNQPQHF. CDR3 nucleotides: TGTGCCAGCAGCCACGGGCCCCCTAGCAATCAGCCCCAGCATTTT.